Here is one TCR beta chain with its context. The entry originates in a study of blood T cell repertoires in COVID-19. Some clones are missing from TCRdb's copy, which holds only in-frame ones; the method was immunoSEQ multiplex PCR. Altogether some 460,000 clones are present, 75% to 90% being singletons, with the ten largest covering 0.7%. Cohort 3 donors were reported recovered after two negative PCRs, clearance, or symptom resolution. The sequencing input was PBMCs or T cells enriched from blood (not recorded which). The sequence derives from a woman under 30 who had recovered from COVID-19.

The CDR3 DNA sequence: TGTGCCAGCAGCCCACCACTGAGGGCAGTTGGCTACACCTTC. Encoded protein: CASSPPLRAVGYTF. V is TRBV7-2 and J is TRBJ1-2; unclear D gene. The CDR3 is 14 amino acids. Germline assignment: CDR1 SGHTA and CDR2 FQGNSA. Trimming left V 5 bases short and J 7 bases short, with 17 bases between.